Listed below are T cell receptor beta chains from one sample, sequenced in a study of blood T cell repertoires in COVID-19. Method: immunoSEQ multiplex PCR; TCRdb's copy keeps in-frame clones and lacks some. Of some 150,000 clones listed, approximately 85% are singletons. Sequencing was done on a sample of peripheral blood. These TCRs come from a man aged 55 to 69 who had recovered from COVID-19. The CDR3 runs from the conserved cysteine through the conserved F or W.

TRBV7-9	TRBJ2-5	CASSSLMDRAETQYF
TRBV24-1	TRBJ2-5	CATSGTSEETQYF
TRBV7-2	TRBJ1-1	CASSLEGQSNTEAFF
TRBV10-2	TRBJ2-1	CASFPADSYDNEQFF
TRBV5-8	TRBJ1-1	CASSLGDRDNTEAFF
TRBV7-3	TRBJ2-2	CASSFQGAGNTGELFF
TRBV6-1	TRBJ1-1	CASIADSEAFF
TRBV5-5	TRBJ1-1	CASSWTLSTEAFF
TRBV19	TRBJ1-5	CASSKDGNQPQHF
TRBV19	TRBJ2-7	CASSIGPGDEQYF
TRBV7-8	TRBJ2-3	CASSLAGGPSDTQYF
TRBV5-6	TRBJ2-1	CASSLETGGWSGEQFF
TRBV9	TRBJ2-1	CASSVGGHRRGSYNEQFF
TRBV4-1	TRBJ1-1	CASSHTPGQGSGEAFF
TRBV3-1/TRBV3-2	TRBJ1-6	CASSDGGSYNSPLHF
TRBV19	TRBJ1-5	CASTPPGGVVGQPQHF
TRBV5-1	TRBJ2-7	CASSLPPPQRSTSAYYEQYF
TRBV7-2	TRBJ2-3	CASSTQRGGSTDTQYF
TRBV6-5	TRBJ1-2	CASRGQGVYGYTF
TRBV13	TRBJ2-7	CASSLRGYEQYF
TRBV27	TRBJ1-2	CASTQSGGVNYGYTF
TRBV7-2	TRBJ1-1	CASSLFPRGDTEAFF
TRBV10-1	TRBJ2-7	CASRIETGQSYEQYF
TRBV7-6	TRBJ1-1	CASREGTVTEAFF
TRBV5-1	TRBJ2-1	CASRLAGVSNDEQFF
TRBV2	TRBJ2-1	CASSETFVPNEQFF
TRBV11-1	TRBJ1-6	CASSRQGVDNSPLHF
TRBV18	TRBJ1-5	CASSLPPRGGSNQPQHF
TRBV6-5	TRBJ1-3	CASSYSAGITGNTIYF
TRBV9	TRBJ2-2	CASSGRKGTGELFF
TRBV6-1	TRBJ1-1	CASSEVPRGNTEAFF
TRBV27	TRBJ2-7	CASSLRPPGQRYEQYF
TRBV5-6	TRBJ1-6	CASSGGSSYNSPLHF
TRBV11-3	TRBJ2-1	CASSLGASGDVDEQFF
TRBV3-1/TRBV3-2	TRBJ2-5	CASSQGGGAGGETQYF
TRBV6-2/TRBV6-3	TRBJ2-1	CASSYEGDNEQFF
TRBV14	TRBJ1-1	CASSQDGRGRGRGTEAFF
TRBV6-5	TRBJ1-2	CASSLTGRHGYTF
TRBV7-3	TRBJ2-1	CASSRGLADYNEQFF
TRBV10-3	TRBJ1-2	CAISEARQGTNYGYTF
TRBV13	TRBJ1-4	CASSLGGQGNEKLFF
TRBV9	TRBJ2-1	CASSSGQGPLNEQFF
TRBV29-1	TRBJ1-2	CSVSSGYGYTF
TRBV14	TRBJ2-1	CASSLRRVNEQFF
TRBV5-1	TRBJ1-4	CASSLWPDSFNEKLFF
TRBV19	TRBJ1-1	CASSRQDRENTEAFF
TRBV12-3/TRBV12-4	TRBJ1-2	CASSPGQPYGYTF
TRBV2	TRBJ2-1	CASTKGIHNEQFF
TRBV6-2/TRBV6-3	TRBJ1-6	CASSYGASGSPLHF
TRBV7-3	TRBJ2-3	CASSLSSGGASTQYF
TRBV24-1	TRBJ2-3	CATSSSEDTQYF
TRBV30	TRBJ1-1	CAWAQMADTEAFF
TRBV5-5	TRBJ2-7	CASSLRDYLSSYEQYF
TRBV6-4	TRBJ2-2	CASSEQGDTGELFF
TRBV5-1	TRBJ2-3	CASSYGLAGGLSDTQYF